One and the same sample provided the 24 T cell receptor beta chains below, sequenced in a study of T cell repertoires in cytomegalovirus infection. For these receptors, no antigen is known. TCRdb called the reads again in MiXCR, with one record for every CDR3 protein. The repertoire holds under 150,000 distinct CDR3 sequences, with roughly a quarter as singletons. Material: PBMCs, sequenced either directly or after in vitro stimulation (not recorded which). The source is a human donor in good health (CMV status not recorded). Some clones in this sample may be carry-over from other donors' samples.

This clonotype occurred a few times. This chain connects TRBV7-6 to TRBJ2-7; D is possibly TRBD2 (5 bases). This CDR3 spans 14 amino acids. The V end was cut by 6 bases, the J end by 1 base, with 13 bases between. Germline CDR1 SGHVS, CDR2 FNYEAQ. The CDR3 sequence: CASRKGPGSYEQYF. The CDR3 nucleotides read TGTGCCAGCAGGAAGGGCCCGGGGTCCTACGAGCAGTACTTC.

The chain has TRBV7-2 and TRBJ1-6; D may be TRBD1 (5 bases). V was cut by 0 bases and J by 10 bases, with 19 bases left in between. Germline-derived CDR1 and CDR2 are SGHTA and FQGNSA. The length of the CDR3 is 17 residues. This chain's CDR3 is CASSLAASGLGDSPLHF. CDR3 bases: TGTGCCAGCAGCTTAGCTGCTTCGGGACTGGGGGACTCACCCCTCCACTTT.

This rearrangement joins TRBV7-2 to TRBJ2-5; weak D call: TRBD2 (5 bases). Germline V gene sequence: CDR1 SGHTA, CDR2 FQGNSA. V lost 1 base, J lost 0 bases, and 12 bases lay in between. The CDR3 is made up of 16 amino acids. The CDR3: CASSLVASRYQETQYF. The CDR3 DNA follows: TGTGCCAGCAGCTTAGTGGCTAGCAGGTACCAAGAGACCCAGTACTTC.

The chain links TRBV10-3 to TRBJ1-3; no definite D call. Germline CDR1 ENHRY, CDR2 SYGVKD. The ends were cut back, 11 bases at V and 10 bases at J, with 21 bases in the middle. CDR3 length: 13 residues. The chain's CDR3 is CAGTAPGLETIYF. The CDR3 coding sequence is TGTGCCGGCACCGCACCTGGGCTTGAGACCATATATTTT.

This clonotype was counted only a few times. This chain connects TRBV4-3 to TRBJ2-2; 7 bases match TRBD2. The J segment lost 5 bases and the V segment lost 4 bases, leaving 4 bases of the junction unmatched. Germline V gene sequence: CDR1 LGHNA, CDR2 YSLEER. The CDR3 extends over 14 amino acids. As DNA, the CDR3 is TGCGCCAGCAGCCGAGAGCGGGGTACCGGGGAGCTGTTTTTT. Translation: CASSRERGTGELFF.

There are many counts of this clonotype. The V gene is TRBV28, the J gene TRBJ1-5, with 8 bases that match TRBD1. The CDR3 sequence is 15 residues long. The trim removed 6 bases at V and 1 base at J, leaving 5 bases unmatched. CDR1 and CDR2 (germline): MDHEN, SYDVKM. The CDR3 bases are TGTGCCAGCAGCCCAGGGGGCAGGAGCAATCAGCCCCAGCATTTT. It yields the protein CASSPGGRSNQPQHF.

Many counts were recorded for this clonotype. The gene calls are TRBV12-5 and TRBJ1-1; D perhaps matches TRBD1 (5 bases). Per germline, CDR1 LGHNT and CDR2 FRNRAP. Between the trimmed V and J ends, which lost 4 bases and 0 bases, there was a span of 18 bases. This CDR3 spans 17 amino acids. CDR3 in amino acids: CASGSSRGATVNTEAFF. The CDR3 bases are TGTGCTAGTGGTTCCTCCCGGGGCGCAACCGTGAACACTGAAGCTTTCTTT.

In this sample, this clonotype turned up once. This chain links TRBV5-6 with TRBJ1-4; a weak D match, TRBD1 (5 bases). The CDR3 loop spans 14 amino acids. V was cut by 4 bases and J by 4 bases, with 11 bases left in between. CDR1 is SGHDT and CDR2 is YYEEEE in the germline V gene. This CDR3 reads CASSSGHINEKLFF. CDR3 sequence (DNA): TGTGCCAGCAGCAGCGGACATATTAATGAAAAACTGTTTTTT.

DNA of the CDR3: TGTGCCAGTAGTTTCGGACTAGCGGAGGCCCAGTACTTC. It specifies CASSFGLAEAQYF. This chain uses TRBV19 with TRBJ2-5, with 10 positions matching TRBD2. Per germline, CDR1 LNHDA and CDR2 SQIVND (reference sequence). The V gene end was trimmed by 5 bases and the J gene end by 9 bases; junction bases not matched to a gene: 6. There are 13 residues in the CDR3. Combining the CDR3 with reference TRBV19 and TRBJ2-5 gives the whole variable domain DGGITQSPKYLFRKEGQNVTLSCEQNLNHDAMYWYRQDPGQGLRLIYYSQIVNDFQKGDIAEGYSVSREKKESFPLTVTSAQKNPTAFYLCASSFGLAEAQYFGPGTRLLVL.

V gene TRBV7-9 combines with J gene TRBJ1-4; D is undetermined. Germline V CDR1 and CDR2: SEHNR, FQNEAQ (reference sequence). This CDR3 has 15 amino acids. V dropped 6 bases and J dropped 0 bases, with 11 bases sitting between them. The CDR3 loop reads CASRPSRATNEKLFF. CDR3 DNA: TGTGCCAGCAGACCATCAAGGGCAACTAATGAAAAACTGTTTTTT.

This clonotype came up a few times. The genes are TRBV4-3 and TRBJ2-7; D not resolved. Trimming took 1 base from V and 6 from J, leaving 10 bases between them. The CDR3 is 13 amino acids. Germline V lookup: CDR1 LGHNA, CDR2 YSLEER. The CDR3 loop reads CASSQGMGIEQYF. The CDR3 bases are TGCGCCAGCAGCCAAGGCATGGGGATCGAGCAGTACTTC.

This chain joins TRBV20-1 and TRBJ1-2, with D tentatively TRBD1 (5 bases). The V end was cut by 6 bases, the J end by 9 bases, with 20 bases between. The CDR3 is 13 amino acids. CDR1 is DFQATT, CDR2 SNEGSKA, per germline (reference sequence). The CDR3 region is CSARGSQDRSYTF. The CDR3 DNA is TGCAGTGCCCGGGGGAGCCAGGATCGTAGCTACACCTTC.

The rearrangement uses TRBV19 and TRBJ2-2; 9 positions agree with TRBD1. The CDR3 consists of 14 residues. Germline CDR1 is LNHDA and CDR2 is SQIVND (reference sequence). Trimming took 6 bases from V and 4 from J; bases not matched to a gene: 3. This CDR3 reads CASSTGGRTGELFF. The CDR3 DNA follows: TGTGCCAGTAGCACAGGGGGCCGCACCGGGGAGCTGTTTTTT.

V is TRBV27 and J is TRBJ1-5, with D unresolved. Germline V gene sequence: CDR1 MNHEY, CDR2 SMNVEV (reference sequence). The CDR3 is 17 residues long. V was pared by 4 bases and J by 1 base, with 17 bases between. The CDR3 nucleotides are TGTGCCAGCAGTTCCCTTGGGAGATTACAGAGCAATCAGCCCCAGCATTTT. This translates into CASSSLGRLQSNQPQHF.

This clonotype was counted only a few times. V is TRBV28 and J is TRBJ2-7; no clear D gene. CDR3 length equals 11 residues. Germline CDR1 MDHEN, CDR2 SYDVKM. V shed 6 bases and J shed 4 bases, with 7 bases lying between them. The DNA of the CDR3 is TGTGCCAGCAGCCTTTATTACGAGCAGTACTTC. Translating it yields CASSLYYEQYF.

This clonotype has just one count. The chain uses TRBV6-5 and TRBJ2-7; 10 nucleotides agree with TRBD2. The CDR3 loop spans 14 amino acids. Germline CDR1 reads MNHEY; CDR2 reads SVGAGI. Germline trimming cut 6 bases from V and 4 bases from J; bases unmatched to any gene: 6. In DNA form, the CDR3 reads TGTGCCAGCAGCTCCGGGACTAGCGTTTACGAGCAGTACGTC. This gives the protein CASSSGTSVYEQYV.

The gene calls are TRBV6-2 or TRBV6-3 and TRBJ2-6; D is unclear. Looked up from germline, CDR1 is MNHEY and CDR2 is SVGEGT. The V end was cut by 3 bases, the J end by 1 base, with 1 base between. This CDR3 is built from 13 residues. The CDR3 DNA is TGTGCCAGCAGTTATTCTGGGGCCAACGTCCTGACTTTC. It encodes CASSYSGANVLTF.

A few counts support this clonotype. The rearrangement joins TRBV28 to TRBJ1-3; 9 nucleotides align to TRBD1. The CDR3 is 12 residues long. Germline assignment: CDR1 MDHEN and CDR2 SYDVKM. With 6 bases clipped from V and 11 bases from J, the junction kept 5 bases outside the gene matches. The CDR3 protein is CASRTGGGSIYF. The CDR3 nucleotides are TGTGCCAGCAGGACAGGGGGAGGCTCCATATATTTT.

This clonotype showed up just a few times. The chain's CDR3 is CASSARRGWTEAFF. The CDR3 bases are TGTGCCAGTAGTGCGCGGCGGGGGTGGACTGAAGCTTTCTTT. The chain has TRBV19 and TRBJ1-1, with D possibly matching TRBD1 (5 bases). This CDR3 spans 14 amino acids. Germline V lookup: CDR1 LNHDA, CDR2 SQIVND (reference sequence). Trimming took 5 bases from V and 5 from J, leaving 15 bases between them.

This clonotype was observed a handful of times. J is TRBJ1-1 and V is TRBV6-2 or TRBV6-3; D remains ambiguous. Looked up from germline, CDR1 is MNHEY and CDR2 is SVGEGT. Deletions cut 0 bases from V and 3 bases from J, with 8 bases between. The CDR3 consists of 14 residues. Written as DNA, the CDR3 is TGTGCCAGCAGTTACTCGGGCAGTTACACTGAAGCTTTCTTT. It encodes CASSYSGSYTEAFF.

This clonotype has just a few counts. The V gene is TRBV27, the J gene TRBJ2-1; TRBD2 matches 9 bases. Germline CDR1 reads MNHEY; CDR2 reads SMNVEV (reference sequence). The length of the CDR3 is 15 residues. V lost 3 bases, J lost 10 bases, and 10 bases stayed unmatched. The DNA for the CDR3 is TGTGCCAGCAGTTTCCCCGCGGGAGGGTTGGTCGAGCAGTTCTTC. This gives the protein CASSFPAGGLVEQFF.

This rearrangement joins TRBV5-1 to TRBJ2-5; TRBD1 might be the D (5 bases). The ends were cut back, 2 bases at V and 1 base at J, with 12 bases in the middle. The CDR3 has 15 amino acids. Per the germline V gene, CDR1 is SGHRS and CDR2 is YFSETQ. The CDR3 loop reads CASSFGDGAQETQYF. The CDR3 DNA is TGCGCCAGCAGCTTCGGTGATGGGGCCCAAGAGACCCAGTACTTC.

This rearrangement joins TRBV2 to TRBJ2-2, with TRBD2 matching over 7 bases. The CDR3 is made up of 15 amino acids. The germline V gene has CDR1 SNHLY and CDR2 FYNNEI. V shed 7 bases, J shed 7 bases, and the junction held 12 bases outside the gene matches. In DNA form, the CDR3 reads TGTGCCAGCAACTTATACGGGAGGAGTGGCGGGGAGCTGTTTTTT. It codes for CASNLYGRSGGELFF. Based on the CDR3 plus reference TRBV2 and TRBJ2-2, the full variable domain is EPEVTQTPSHQVTQMGQEVILRCVPISNHLYFYWYRQILGQKVEFLVSFYNNEISEKSEIFDDQFSVERPDGSNFTLKIRSTKLEDSAMYFCASNLYGRSGGELFFGEGSRLTVL.

The rearrangement uses TRBV5-4 and TRBJ1-6, with 10 nucleotides matching TRBD1. With V trimmed by 2 bases and J by 7 bases, 6 bases remained unmatched. The V gene's germline CDR1 is SGHNT and CDR2 YYREEE (reference sequence). The CDR3 is 16 amino acids. CDR3 loop: CASSFGTGAVNSPLHF. DNA for the CDR3: TGTGCCAGCAGCTTCGGGACAGGGGCCGTAAATTCACCCCTCCACTTT.